Described below is a single T cell receptor beta chain sequence and its context. Its antigen remains unidentified. Germline CDR1 and CDR2: MNHNS and SASEGT. The CDR3 spans 10 residues. Deletions cut 7 bases from V and 3 bases from J, with 3 bases between. This specimen belongs to a study of graft-versus-host responses after intestinal transplantation. The wider study: Recipients underwent multivisceral, liver-intestinal, or isolated intestinal transplants. Each recipient received anti-thymocyte globulin induction, then tacrolimus and steroids for around three years.

Findings and limits, study-wide: Early declines in HvG clones that occurred post-transplant were associated with peak circulating GvH clone levels. Researchers found GvH clones in recipient marrow, and some showed up first in ileum or blood.

Repertoires were generated with immunoSEQ multiplex PCR, while TCRdb's copy carries only in-frame clones and drops some. The data hold around 18,000 clones, with around 93% observed a single time. This sequence joins TRBV6-1 and TRBJ1-2, with no clear D. This TCR derives from a human patient who received an intestinal transplant, so some T cells may come from the graft donor. Source: PBMCs, taken 23 days after intestinal transplant. CDR3 region: CASTHYGYTF. For the CDR3, the DNA is TGTGCCAGCACGCACTATGGCTACACCTTC.